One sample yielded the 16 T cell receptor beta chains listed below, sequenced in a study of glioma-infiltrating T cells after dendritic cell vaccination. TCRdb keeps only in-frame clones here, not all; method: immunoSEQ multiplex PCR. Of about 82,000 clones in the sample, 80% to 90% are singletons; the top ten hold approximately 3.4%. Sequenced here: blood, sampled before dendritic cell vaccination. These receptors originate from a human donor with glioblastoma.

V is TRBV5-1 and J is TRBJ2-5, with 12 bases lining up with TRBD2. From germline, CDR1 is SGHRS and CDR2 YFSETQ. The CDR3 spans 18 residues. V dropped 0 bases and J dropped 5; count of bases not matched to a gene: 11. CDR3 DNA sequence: TGCGCCAGCAGCTTGGAACCGGGACTAGCGGGCCCCCAGGAGACCCAGTACTTC. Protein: CASSLEPGLAGPQETQYF.

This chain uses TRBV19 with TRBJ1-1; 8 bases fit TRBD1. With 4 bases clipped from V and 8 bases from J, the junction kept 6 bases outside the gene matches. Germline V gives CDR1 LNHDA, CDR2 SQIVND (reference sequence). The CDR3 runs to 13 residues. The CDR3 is CASSTDRASEAFF. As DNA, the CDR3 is TGTGCCAGTAGTACGGACAGGGCATCCGAAGCTTTCTTT.

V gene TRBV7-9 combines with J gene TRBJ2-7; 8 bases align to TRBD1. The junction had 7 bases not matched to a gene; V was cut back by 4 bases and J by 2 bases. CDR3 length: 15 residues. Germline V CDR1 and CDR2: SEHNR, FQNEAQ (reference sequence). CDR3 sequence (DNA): TGTGCCAGCAGCTCCCGGGACAGGACGCCCTACGAGCAGTACTTC. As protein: CASSSRDRTPYEQYF.

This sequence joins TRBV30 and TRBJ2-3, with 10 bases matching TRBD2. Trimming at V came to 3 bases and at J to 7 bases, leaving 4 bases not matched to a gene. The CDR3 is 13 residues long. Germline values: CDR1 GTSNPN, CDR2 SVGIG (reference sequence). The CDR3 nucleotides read TGTGCCTGGAGAATTAGCGGGGGGAATACGCAGTATTTT. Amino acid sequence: CAWRISGGNTQYF.

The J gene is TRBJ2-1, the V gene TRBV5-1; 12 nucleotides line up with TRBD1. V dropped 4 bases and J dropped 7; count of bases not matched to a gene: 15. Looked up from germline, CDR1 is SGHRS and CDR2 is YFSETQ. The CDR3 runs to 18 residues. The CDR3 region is CASSPGTGGAGLRNEQFF. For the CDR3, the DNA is TGCGCCAGCAGCCCCGGGACAGGGGGCGCCGGATTGAGGAATGAGCAGTTCTTC.

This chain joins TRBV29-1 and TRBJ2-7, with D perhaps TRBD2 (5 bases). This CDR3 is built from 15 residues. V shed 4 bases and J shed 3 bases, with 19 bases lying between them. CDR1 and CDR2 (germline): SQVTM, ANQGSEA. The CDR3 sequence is CSVALTTAPYYEQYF. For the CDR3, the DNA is TGCAGCGTTGCCCTGACTACCGCGCCCTACTACGAGCAGTACTTC.

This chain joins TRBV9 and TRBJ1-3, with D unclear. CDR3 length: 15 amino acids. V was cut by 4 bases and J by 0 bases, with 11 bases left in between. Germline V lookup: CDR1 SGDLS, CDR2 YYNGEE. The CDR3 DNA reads TGTGCCAGCAGCAACCTAGGAAGCTCTGGAAACACCATATATTTT. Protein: CASSNLGSSGNTIYF.

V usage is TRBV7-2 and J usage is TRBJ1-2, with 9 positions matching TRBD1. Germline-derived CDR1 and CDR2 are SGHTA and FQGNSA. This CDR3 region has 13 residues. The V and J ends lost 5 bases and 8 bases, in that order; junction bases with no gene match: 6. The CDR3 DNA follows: TGTGCCAGCAGCGTAGGGACAGGGTTAGGCTACACCTTC. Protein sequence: CASSVGTGLGYTF. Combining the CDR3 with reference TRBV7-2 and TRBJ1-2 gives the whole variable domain GAGVSQSPSNKVTEKGKDVELRCDPISGHTALYWYRQSLGQGLEFLIYFQGNSAPDKSGLPSDRFSAERTGGSVSTLTIQRTQQEDSAVYLCASSVGTGLGYTFGSGTRLTVV.

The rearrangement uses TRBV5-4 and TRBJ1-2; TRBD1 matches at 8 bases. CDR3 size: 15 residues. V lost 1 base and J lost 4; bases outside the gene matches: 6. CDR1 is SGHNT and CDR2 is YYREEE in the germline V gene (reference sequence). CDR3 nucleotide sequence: TGTGCCAGCAGCTTGCAAGGACAGGGAGGCTATGGCTACACCTTC. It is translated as CASSLQGQGGYGYTF. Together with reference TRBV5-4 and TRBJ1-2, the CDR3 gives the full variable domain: ETGVTQSPTHLIKTRGQQVTLRCSSQSGHNTVSWYQQALGQGPQFIFQYYREEENGRGNFPPRFSGLQFPNYSSELNVNALELDDSALYLCASSLQGQGGYGYTFGSGTRLTVV.

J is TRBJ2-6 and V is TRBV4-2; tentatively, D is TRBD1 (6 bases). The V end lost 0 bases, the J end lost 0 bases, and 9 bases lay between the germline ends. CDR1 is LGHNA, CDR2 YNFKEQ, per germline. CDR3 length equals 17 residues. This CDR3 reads CASSQDAGDSGANVLTF. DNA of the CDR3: TGTGCCAGCAGCCAAGACGCAGGGGACTCTGGGGCCAACGTCCTGACTTTC.

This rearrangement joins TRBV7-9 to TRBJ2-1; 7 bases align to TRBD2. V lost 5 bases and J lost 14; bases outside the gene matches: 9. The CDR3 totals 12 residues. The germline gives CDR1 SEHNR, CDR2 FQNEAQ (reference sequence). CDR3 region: CASSPRSGAEFF. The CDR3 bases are TGTGCCAGCAGCCCCCGGAGCGGGGCAGAGTTCTTC.

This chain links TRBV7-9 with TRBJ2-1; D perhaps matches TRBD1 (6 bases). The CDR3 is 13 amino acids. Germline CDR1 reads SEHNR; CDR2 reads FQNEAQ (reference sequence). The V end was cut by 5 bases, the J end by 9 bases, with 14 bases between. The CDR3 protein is CASSPLQGPEQFF. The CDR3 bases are TGTGCCAGCAGCCCCCTACAGGGTCCTGAGCAGTTCTTC. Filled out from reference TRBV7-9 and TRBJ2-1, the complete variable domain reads DTGVSQNPRHKITKRGQNVTFRCDPISEHNRLYWYRQTLGQGPEFLTYFQNEAQLEKSRLLSDRFSAERPKGSFSTLEIQRTEQGDSAMYLCASSPLQGPEQFFGPGTRLTVL.

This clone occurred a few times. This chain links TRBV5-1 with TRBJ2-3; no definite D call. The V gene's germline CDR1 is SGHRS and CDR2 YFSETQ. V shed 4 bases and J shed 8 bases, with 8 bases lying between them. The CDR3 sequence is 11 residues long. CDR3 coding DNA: TGCGCCAGCAGCCCGGGTATTACGCAGTATTTT. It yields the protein CASSPGITQYF.

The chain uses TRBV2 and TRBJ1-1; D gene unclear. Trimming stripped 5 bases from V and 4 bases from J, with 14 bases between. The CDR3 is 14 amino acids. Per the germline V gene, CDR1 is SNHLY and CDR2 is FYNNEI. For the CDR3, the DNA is TGTGCCAGCAGTCAGTTGAGGGAGGGCACTGAAGCTTTCTTT. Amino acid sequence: CASSQLREGTEAFF.

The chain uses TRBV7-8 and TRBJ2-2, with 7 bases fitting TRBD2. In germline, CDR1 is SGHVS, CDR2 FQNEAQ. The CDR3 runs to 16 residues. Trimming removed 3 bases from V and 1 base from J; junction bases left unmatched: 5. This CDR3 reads CASSFPASGNTGELFF. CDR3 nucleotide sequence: TGTGCCAGCAGCTTCCCGGCTAGCGGGAACACCGGGGAGCTGTTTTTT.

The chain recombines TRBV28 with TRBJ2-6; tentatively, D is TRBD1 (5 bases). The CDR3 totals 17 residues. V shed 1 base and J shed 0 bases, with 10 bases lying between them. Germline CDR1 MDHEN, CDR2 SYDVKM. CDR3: CASSLSAGNSGANVLTF. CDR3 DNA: TGTGCCAGCAGTTTATCTGCAGGGAACTCTGGGGCCAACGTCCTGACTTTC.